The 5 T cell receptor beta chains reported below all come from one sample, sequenced in a study of a mutant IDH1 vaccine in newly diagnosed glioma. As for time point: week 35, safety follow-up. Vaccinated patients received 300 ug of mutant IDH1 20-mer peptide per dose, with topical imiquimod. These receptors are not linked to any known antigen. Sequencing used immunoSEQ multiplex PCR; TCRdb keeps in-frame clones, though not all of them. The sample carries about 32,000 clones, 80% to 85% recorded once. The sample here was PBMCs, taken from a glioma patient whose treatment included an IDH1 peptide vaccine. These receptor sequences come from a woman between 18 and 29 years old with glioma.

The gene calls are TRBV12-5 and TRBJ1-1; D is possibly TRBD1 (5 bases). This CDR3 is built from 15 residues. The germline V gene has CDR1 LGHNT and CDR2 FRNRAP. Trimming removed 3 bases at V and 0 bases at J, with 11 bases between. The CDR3 loop is CASGFGGGLNTEAFF. In nucleotides, the CDR3 is TGTGCTAGTGGTTTCGGGGGGGGATTGAACACTGAAGCTTTCTTT.

This chain connects TRBV19 to TRBJ2-1, with 8 bases identical to TRBD2. Looked up from germline, CDR1 is LNHDA and CDR2 is SQIVND (reference sequence). J gave up 6 bases and V 4 bases, and 14 bases lay outside the gene matches. The CDR3 is 17 residues long. CDR3 residues: CASSTTRRAGVGNEQFF. The DNA for the CDR3 is TGTGCCAGTAGTACCACCAGGAGAGCGGGAGTCGGCAATGAGCAGTTCTTC.

The chain couples TRBV6-5 to TRBJ1-3; TRBD1 is a possible D gene (6 bases). Germline V gives CDR1 MNHEY, CDR2 SVGAGI. The ends were cut back, 6 bases at V and 1 base at J, with 10 bases in the middle. The CDR3 has 14 residues. Written as DNA, the CDR3 is TGTGCCAGCAGACCCAGGGGTTCTGGAAACACCATATATTTT. Translating gives CASRPRGSGNTIYF.

This chain links TRBV7-9 with TRBJ1-6, with a possible D match to TRBD1 (5 bases). The CDR3 spans 15 residues. Between the trimmed V and J ends, which lost 1 base and 7 bases, there was a span of 11 bases. Germline V gene data show CDR1 as SEHNR and CDR2 as FQNEAQ (reference sequence). The chain's CDR3 is CASSLETALNSPLHF. The CDR3 DNA is TGTGCCAGCAGCTTAGAGACAGCCCTGAATTCACCCCTCCACTTT.

The rearrangement uses TRBV16 and TRBJ1-2, with unresolved D. The length of the CDR3 is 13 residues. Germline CDR1 KGHSY, CDR2 FQNENV. Trimming shortened V by 0 bases and J by 8 bases, and 10 bases separated the two germline ends. CDR3: CASSQSRDVGYTF. The CDR3, as DNA: TGTGCCAGCAGCCAATCACGGGATGTGGGCTACACCTTC.